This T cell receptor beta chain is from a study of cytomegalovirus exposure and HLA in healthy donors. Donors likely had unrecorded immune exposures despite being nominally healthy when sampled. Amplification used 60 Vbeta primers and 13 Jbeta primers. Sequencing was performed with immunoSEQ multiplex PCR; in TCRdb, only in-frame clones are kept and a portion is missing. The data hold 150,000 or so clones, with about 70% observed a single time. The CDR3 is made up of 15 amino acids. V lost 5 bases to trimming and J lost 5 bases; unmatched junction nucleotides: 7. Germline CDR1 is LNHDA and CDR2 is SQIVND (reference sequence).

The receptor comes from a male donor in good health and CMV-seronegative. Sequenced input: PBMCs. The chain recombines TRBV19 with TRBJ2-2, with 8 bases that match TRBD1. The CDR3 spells CASSPRQGLTGELFF. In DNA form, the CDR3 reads TGTGCCAGTAGTCCACGACAGGGGCTAACCGGGGAGCTGTTTTTT. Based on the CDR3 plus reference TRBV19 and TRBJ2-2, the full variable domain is DGGITQSPKYLFRKEGQNVTLSCEQNLNHDAMYWYRQDPGQGLRLIYYSQIVNDFQKGDIAEGYSVSREKKESFPLTVTSAQKNPTAFYLCASSPRQGLTGELFFGEGSRLTVL.